These 18 T cell receptor beta chains were all obtained from the same sample, sequenced in a study of cytomegalovirus exposure and HLA in healthy donors. The PCR ran on 60 Vbeta and 13 Jbeta primers. Libraries were prepared by immunoSEQ multiplex PCR; TCRdb keeps only in-frame clonotypes and omits some of them. Of around 200,000 clones listed, about four fifths were seen once; the top ten hold around 2.3%. The sample taken for sequencing was PBMCs. The origin of the receptors is a woman in her fifties or sixties in good health and CMV-seronegative.

To note about this clone: The sample has other DNA sequences that encode this CDR3 too. The chain links TRBV29-1 to TRBJ2-7, with TRBD1 matching over 9 bases. Looked up from germline, CDR1 is SQVTM and CDR2 is ANQGSEA. The CDR3 has 13 amino acids. V shed 7 bases, J shed 6 bases, and the junction held 10 bases outside the gene matches. CDR3 protein: CSGKGQGGSEQYF. The CDR3 DNA reads as TGCAGCGGGAAGGGACAGGGAGGGAGCGAGCAGTACTTC.

The J gene is TRBJ2-1, the V gene TRBV28; 9 bases are a match to TRBD2. Germline values: CDR1 MDHEN, CDR2 SYDVKM. The CDR3 runs 16 residues. V dropped 6 bases and J dropped 6; count of bases not matched to a gene: 12. DNA for the CDR3: TGTGCCAGCAGCGAGGCTGTAGCGGGGGCCGTCAATGAGCAGTTCTTC. Translating gives CASSEAVAGAVNEQFF.

This clone was counted only a few times. The chain combines TRBV6-5 with TRBJ1-2, with 7 bases aligning to TRBD1. After removal of 2 bases from V and 5 bases from J, the junction contained 5 bases not matched to a gene. This CDR3 comprises 14 residues. The germline V gene encodes CDR1 MNHEY and CDR2 SVGAGI. CDR3 amino acids: CASSYPDRRYGYTF. The CDR3 DNA sequence: TGTGCCAGCAGTTACCCGGACAGGAGATATGGCTACACCTTC.

The V and J genes are TRBV28 and TRBJ1-6, with 7 bases matching TRBD1. V was pared by 2 bases and J by 6 bases, with 7 bases of the junction left unmatched. The CDR3 is 16 amino acids. Looked up from germline, CDR1 is MDHEN and CDR2 is SYDVKM. DNA of the CDR3: TGTGCCAGCAGTTTAATAAAGGGACAGATTAATTCACCCCTCCACTTT. It encodes CASSLIKGQINSPLHF.

The chain uses TRBV5-1 and TRBJ1-3; 8 nucleotides line up with TRBD1. This CDR3 has 16 residues. Germline trimming cut 1 base from V and 4 bases from J; bases unmatched to any gene: 7. Germline CDR1 reads SGHRS; CDR2 reads YFSETQ. CDR3 in amino acids: CASSLSGGDLGNTIYF. The CDR3 DNA follows: TGCGCCAGCAGCTTGTCAGGGGGCGATCTGGGAAACACCATATATTTT.

J is TRBJ1-4 and V is TRBV7-9; 7 nucleotides align to TRBD1. The length of the CDR3 is 14 residues. The trim removed 6 bases at V and 0 bases at J, leaving 1 base unmatched. Germline-derived CDR1 and CDR2 are SEHNR and FQNEAQ (reference sequence). CDR3 protein: CASSTGATNEKLFF. The DNA of the CDR3 is TGTGCCAGCAGTACAGGGGCAACTAATGAAAAACTGTTTTTT.

This clone was seen a few times. This chain joins TRBV6-5 and TRBJ1-5; 8 nucleotides align to TRBD1. With V trimmed by 5 bases and J by 6 bases, 3 bases remained unmatched. CDR1 MNHEY and CDR2 SVGAGI come from the germline V gene. The CDR3 is made up of 13 amino acids. The CDR3 nucleotides read TGTGCCAGCAGTCGAGGGACAGGTCAGCCCCAGCATTTT. Translated, it gives CASSRGTGQPQHF.

Remarks on this clone: One end of the junction varies from germline; a read error may be responsible. The chain has TRBV7-9 and TRBJ1-3; 9 bases line up with TRBD1. CDR1 is SEHNR and CDR2 is FQNEAQ in the germline V gene (reference sequence). This CDR3 is 19 amino acids long. The CDR3 DNA reads as TGTTCCAGCAGCCGCGACAGGGGGTCTGCCAGTGGTTTGAGAAACACCATATATTTT. It encodes CSSSRDRGSASGLRNTIYF. The full variable domain, its missing parts supplied by reference TRBV7-9 and TRBJ1-3, is DTGVSQNPRHKITKRGQNVTFRCDPISEHNRLYWYRQTLGQGPEFLTYFQNEAQLEKSRLLSDRFSAERPKGSFSTLEIQRTEQGDSAMYLCSSSRDRGSASGLRNTIYFGEGSWLTVV.

The chain employs TRBV7-6 and TRBJ2-7, with 9 bases lining up with TRBD1. Per the germline V gene, CDR1 is SGHVS and CDR2 is FNYEAQ. Trimming took 4 bases from V and 4 from J; bases not matched to a gene: 11. This CDR3 has 16 residues. The CDR3 region has the DNA TGTGCCAGCAGCTCCGGGCCCCGGGACAGGGTTTACGAGCAGTACTTC. Its translation: CASSSGPRDRVYEQYF.

This chain connects TRBV7-8 to TRBJ1-2; 7 bases are a match to TRBD1. Per the germline V gene, CDR1 is SGHVS and CDR2 is FQNEAQ. The junction had 3 bases not matched to a gene; V was cut back by 2 bases and J by 6 bases. The CDR3 covers 13 residues. The chain's CDR3 is CASSLKTGNGYTF. The CDR3 DNA sequence: TGTGCCAGCAGCTTAAAGACAGGGAATGGCTACACCTTC.

V gene TRBV19 combines with J gene TRBJ1-2; 8 bases fit TRBD1. The CDR3 totals 15 residues. Germline V gives CDR1 LNHDA, CDR2 SQIVND (reference sequence). The J segment lost 2 bases and the V segment lost 4 bases, leaving 6 bases of the junction unmatched. CDR3 loop: CASSTLGTGNYGYTF. In DNA form, the CDR3 reads TGTGCCAGTAGTACGCTGGGGACAGGAAACTATGGCTACACCTTC. The whole variable domain, filled in from reference TRBV19 and TRBJ1-2, reads DGGITQSPKYLFRKEGQNVTLSCEQNLNHDAMYWYRQDPGQGLRLIYYSQIVNDFQKGDIAEGYSVSREKKESFPLTVTSAQKNPTAFYLCASSTLGTGNYGYTFGSGTRLTVV.

CDR3 sequence: CATSRGVAARADEQFF. The CDR3 DNA is TGTGCCACCAGCAGAGGGGTAGCGGCCCGCGCCGATGAGCAGTTCTTC. The chain links TRBV15 to TRBJ2-1; maybe TRBD2 (6 bases). The CDR3 consists of 16 residues. Trimming left V 1 base short and J 8 bases short, with 18 bases between. Germline V gene lookup returns CDR1 LNHNV and CDR2 YYDKDF (reference sequence).

The J gene is TRBJ2-5, the V gene TRBV28; 13 positions match TRBD2. Near its end, the DNA agrees better with TRBJ2-7, so the J call may be wrong. The CDR3 runs 15 residues. Germline-derived CDR1 and CDR2 are MDHEN and SYDVKM. Here the CDR3 reads CASSAGTSGIYEQYF. The CDR3 coding sequence is TGTGCCAGCAGTGCAGGGACTAGCGGGATCTACGAGCAGTACTTC.

V is TRBV29-1 and J is TRBJ2-3; 8 nucleotides agree with TRBD2. CDR1 is SQVTM, CDR2 ANQGSEA, per germline. The CDR3 spans 15 residues. Trimming cost V 7 bases and J 6 bases; bases outside gene matches: 15. The CDR3 region has the DNA TGCAGCGCGGTGAAGACTAGCGATTTTAGCGATACGCAGTATTTT. Translation gives CSAVKTSDFSDTQYF.

CDR3 nucleotide sequence: TGTGCCAGCAGGCCTCAATACGGGTTGTCAGAGACCCAGTACTTC. Translating it yields CASRPQYGLSETQYF. V is TRBV5-4 and J is TRBJ2-5; D uncertain. Germline V gene sequence: CDR1 SGHNT, CDR2 YYREEE (reference sequence). Trimming took off 5 bases at V and 4 bases at J, with 18 bases between the two ends. The CDR3 contains 15 residues.

This chain connects TRBV5-1 to TRBJ1-6; 7 positions agree with TRBD1. This CDR3 is built from 15 residues. Germline CDR1 SGHRS, CDR2 YFSETQ. The J segment lost 7 bases and the V segment lost 6 bases, leaving 10 bases of the junction unmatched. CDR3 region: CASTRDSRGNSPLHF. DNA of the CDR3: TGCGCCAGCACCAGGGACAGCCGGGGGAATTCACCCCTCCACTTT. The variable domain in full, with the rest retrieved from reference TRBV5-1 and TRBJ1-6, is KAGVTQTPRYLIKTRGQQVTLSCSPISGHRSVSWYQQTPGQGLQFLFEYFSETQRNKGNFPGRFSGRQFSNSRSEMNVSTLELGDSALYLCASTRDSRGNSPLHFGNGTRLTVT.

This clone is a singleton in its sample. CDR3 sequence (DNA): TGCAGCGTTGAATCGGGGGGCGGTGGCTACACCTTC. Its translation is CSVESGGGGYTF. This sequence joins TRBV29-1 and TRBJ1-2; TRBD1 is a possible D gene (6 bases). The CDR3 covers 12 residues. Trimming cost V 2 bases and J 7 bases, with 11 bases left between them. Germline V gene sequence: CDR1 SQVTM, CDR2 ANQGSEA. Filled out from reference TRBV29-1 and TRBJ1-2, the complete variable domain reads SAVISQKPSRDICQRGTSLTIQCQVDSQVTMMFWYRQQPGQSLTLIATANQGSEATYESGFVIDKFPISRPNLTFSTLTVSNMSPEDSSIYLCSVESGGGGYTFGSGTRLTVV.

The chain joins TRBV7-6 to TRBJ2-2, with D possibly being TRBD1 (6 bases). The germline V gene encodes CDR1 SGHVS and CDR2 FNYEAQ. Trimming stripped 6 bases from V and 4 bases from J, with 12 bases between. This CDR3 comprises 14 residues. CDR3 protein: CASRGAWGTGELFF. The CDR3 DNA is TGTGCCAGCAGGGGGGCTTGGGGCACCGGGGAGCTGTTTTTT.